This entry is about one T cell receptor beta chain. Here immunoSEQ multiplex PCR was the method, and the copy in TCRdb shows in-frame clones only, minus some. The data contain roughly 54,000 clones, about 85% of them singletons. The CDR3 runs 14 residues. The germline gives CDR1 SGHRS, CDR2 YFSETQ. Germline trimming cut 4 bases from V and 4 bases from J; bases unmatched to any gene: 4. The entry originates in a study of blood T cell repertoires in COVID-19. The chain carries TRBV5-1 and TRBJ1-3; 8 nucleotides align to TRBD1. What was sequenced was peripheral blood. This clonotype was obtained from a man aged 45-65 years with acute or convalescent COVID-19. The CDR3 here is CASSPGQGGNTIYF. CDR3 bases: TGCGCCAGCAGCCCAGGACAGGGAGGAAACACCATATATTTT.